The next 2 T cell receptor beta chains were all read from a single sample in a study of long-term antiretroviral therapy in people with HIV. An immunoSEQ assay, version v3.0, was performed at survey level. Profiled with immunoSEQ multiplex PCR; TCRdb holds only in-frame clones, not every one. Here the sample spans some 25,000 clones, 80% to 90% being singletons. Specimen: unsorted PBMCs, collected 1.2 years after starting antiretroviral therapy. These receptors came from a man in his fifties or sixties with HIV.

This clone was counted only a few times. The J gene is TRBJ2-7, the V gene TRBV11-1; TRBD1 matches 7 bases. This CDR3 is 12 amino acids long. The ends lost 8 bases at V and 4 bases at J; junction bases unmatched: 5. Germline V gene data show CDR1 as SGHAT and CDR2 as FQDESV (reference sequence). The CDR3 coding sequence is TGTGCCAGCGGTGGACAGGCTTACGAGCAGTACTTC. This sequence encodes CASGGQAYEQYF. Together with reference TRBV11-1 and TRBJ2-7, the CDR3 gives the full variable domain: EAEVAQSPRYKITEKSQAVAFWCDPISGHATLYWYRQILGQGPELLVQFQDESVVDDSQLPKDRFSAERLKGVDSTLKIQPAELGDSAMYLCASGGQAYEQYFGPGTRLTVT.

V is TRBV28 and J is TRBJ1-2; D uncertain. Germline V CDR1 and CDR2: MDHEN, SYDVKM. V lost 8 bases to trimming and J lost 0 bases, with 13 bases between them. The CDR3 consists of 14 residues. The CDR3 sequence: CASLLLRANYGYTF. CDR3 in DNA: TGTGCCAGCCTCCTCCTTAGAGCTAACTATGGCTACACCTTC.